Listed below are T cell receptor beta chains from one sample, sequenced in a study of cytomegalovirus exposure and HLA in healthy donors. The repertoire was sequenced with immunoSEQ multiplex PCR; TCRdb's copy has only in-frame clones and lacks some. The sample records about 170,000 clones, 73% being singletons. The specimen sequenced was PBMCs. Receptors were obtained from a woman aged 18 to 35 in good health and CMV-seropositive. The CDR3 runs from the conserved cysteine through the conserved F or W. Each record gives: V gene, J gene, D gene, clone size, CDR3 protein, CDR3 DNA. The D gene is left open where the match is weak. Rows give clone size only sometimes, using once, few, many, or a class for an expanded clone.

>TRBV11-3|TRBJ2-5|-|-
CASSSGAGDEETQYF
TGTGCCAGCAGCTCTGGGGCAGGGGACGAGGAGACCCAGTACTTC
>TRBV7-2|TRBJ1-1|-|-
CASSLVGAGNTEAFF
TGTGCCAGCAGCTTAGTCGGCGCAGGGAACACTGAAGCTTTCTTT
>TRBV5-5|TRBJ2-3|TRBD2|-
CASSLASGARTDTQYF
TGTGCCAGCAGCTTGGCTAGCGGAGCCCGCACAGATACGCAGTATTTT
>TRBV2|TRBJ2-3|-|-
CASSDSSPTDTQYF
TGTGCCAGCAGTGATTCCTCCCCCACAGATACGCAGTATTTT
>TRBV4-3|TRBJ1-1|-|few
CASSQVLERGEAFF
TGCGCCAGCAGCCAAGTGCTTGAAAGGGGAGAAGCTTTCTTT
>TRBV29-1|TRBJ1-1|-|few
CSVNYESGTEAFF
TGCAGCGTTAACTATGAAAGCGGGACTGAAGCTTTCTTT
>TRBV19|TRBJ1-3|-|-
CASFGNTIYF
TGTGCCAGCTTCGGAAACACCATATATTTT
>TRBV6-1|TRBJ2-7|-|once
CASRRGGPPYEQYF
TGTGCCAGCAGGCGAGGGGGTCCCCCCTACGAGCAGTACTTC
>TRBV6-1|TRBJ1-5|-|-
CASSEARRFSNQPQHF
TGTGCCAGCAGTGAAGCGAGGCGGTTTAGCAATCAGCCCCAGCATTTT
>TRBV7-2|TRBJ2-7|-|once
CASSASGTRSEQYF
TGTGCCAGCAGCGCCTCCGGGACACGGAGCGAGCAGTACTTC
>TRBV2|TRBJ1-4|-|-
CASRPEQFNEKLFF
TGTGCCAGCAGGCCGGAACAGTTTAATGAAAAACTGTTTTTT
>TRBV6-5|TRBJ1-2|TRBD1|-
CASSYFQGAQLGYTF
TGTGCCAGCAGTTACTTTCAGGGGGCGCAGCTTGGCTACACCTTC
>TRBV19|TRBJ2-6|TRBD2|few
CASSIGGSGANVLTF
TGTGCCAGTAGTATCGGGGGGTCTGGGGCCAACGTCCTGACTTTC
>TRBV19|TRBJ2-1|-|-
CASSNGVSSSYNEQFF
TGTGCCAGTAGTAACGGGGTGTCGAGCTCCTACAATGAGCAGTTCTTC
>TRBV29-1|TRBJ1-1|-|-
CSARGGNTEAFF
TGCAGCGCCAGGGGTGGAAACACTGAAGCTTTCTTT
>TRBV7-9|TRBJ1-4|-|-
CSSSLAGGGNEKLFF
TGTTCCAGCAGCTTAGCCGGGGGAGGGAATGAAAAACTGTTTTTT
>TRBV30|TRBJ1-3|-|few
CAWNRGGQGNTIYF
TGTGCCTGGAATAGGGGGGGGCAAGGAAACACCATATATTTT
>TRBV30|TRBJ2-7|-|once
CAWPLRTYEQYF
TGTGCCTGGCCCCTCCGTACCTACGAGCAGTACTTC
>TRBV7-9|TRBJ2-2|TRBD1|-
CASSPGTGVTGELFF
TGTGCCAGCAGCCCCGGGACAGGGGTCACCGGGGAGCTGTTTTTT
>TRBV6-1|TRBJ2-7|TRBD2|-
CASSVGTSGGSSSYEQYF
TGTGCCAGCAGTGTCGGGACTAGCGGAGGATCAAGCTCCTACGAGCAGTACTTC
>TRBV7-6|TRBJ1-1|-|-
CASSPGTETYTEAFF
TGTGCCAGCAGCCCGGGAACCGAAACATACACTGAAGCTTTCTTT
>TRBV5-6|TRBJ2-7|-|few
CASSPPGHEQYF
TGTGCCAGCAGCCCACCAGGGCACGAGCAGTACTTC
>TRBV4-1|TRBJ2-1|TRBD2|-
CASSQGIFGRLAGRSYNEQFF
TGCGCCAGCAGCCAAGGGATATTCGGCCGACTAGCGGGGCGTTCCTACAATGAGCAGTTCTTC
>TRBV19|TRBJ2-7|TRBD1|-
CASSIPGQGSYEQYF
TGTGCCAGTAGCATACCGGGACAGGGCTCCTACGAGCAGTACTTC
>TRBV28|TRBJ2-5|-|-
CASSLDRRKETQYF
TGTGCCAGCAGTTTGGACAGAAGAAAAGAGACCCAGTACTTC
>TRBV9|TRBJ2-7|-|-
CASSVTGTQGDEQYF
TGTGCCAGCAGCGTTACAGGGACCCAAGGGGACGAGCAGTACTTC
>TRBV4-3|TRBJ1-2|-|once
CASSQAKERHGYTF
TGCGCCAGCAGCCAAGCTAAGGAGCGTCATGGCTACACCTTC
>TRBV12-5|TRBJ2-1|-|-
CASALTSYNEQFF
TGTGCTAGTGCCCTGACTAGCTACAATGAGCAGTTCTTC
>TRBV6-5|TRBJ1-6|TRBD1|-
CASRPGQGENSPLHF
TGTGCCAGCAGACCAGGACAGGGAGAAAATTCACCCCTCCACTTT
>TRBV30|TRBJ2-2|TRBD2|-
CAWTQRGGYTGELFF
TGTGCCTGGACCCAACGGGGGGGTTACACCGGGGAGCTGTTTTTT
>TRBV5-8|TRBJ2-3|-|-
CASSLAVSSARTDTQYF
TGTGCCAGCAGCTTGGCCGTATCTAGTGCTCGCACAGATACGCAGTATTTT
>TRBV13|TRBJ2-7|TRBD1|-
CASSFAPGQGALEQYF
TGTGCCAGCAGCTTCGCACCGGGACAGGGGGCGCTTGAGCAGTACTTC
>TRBV4-1|TRBJ1-2|TRBD1|-
CASSQHLTGTDYNYGYTF
TGCGCCAGCAGCCAACACCTAACCGGGACAGATTATAACTATGGCTACACCTTC
>TRBV27|TRBJ1-1|-|-
CASSLQFMNTEAFF
TGTGCCAGCAGTTTACAGTTCATGAACACTGAAGCTTTCTTT
>TRBV7-3|TRBJ2-3|TRBD2|-
CASSPAGLAGTDTQYF
TGTGCCAGCAGCCCAGCCGGACTAGCGGGCACAGATACGCAGTATTTT
>TRBV23-1|TRBJ2-3|TRBD2|-
CASSRGTSGGAQVADTQYF
TGCGCCAGCAGTCGTGGGACTAGCGGGGGGGCCCAAGTCGCAGATACGCAGTATTTT
>TRBV7-3|TRBJ2-6|-|few
CASSLTAAVSGANVLTF
TGTGCCAGCAGCTTAACGGCGGCAGTCTCTGGGGCCAACGTCCTGACTTTC
>TRBV7-9|TRBJ1-6|-|-
CASSLLFSSYNPPLHF
TGTGCCAGCAGCTTGCTCTTTTCCTCCTATAATCCACCCCTCCACTTT
>TRBV4-1|TRBJ2-7|-|-
CASSMKTAPDSYEQYF
TGCGCCAGCAGCATGAAGACAGCGCCGGACTCCTACGAGCAGTACTTC
>TRBV7-2|TRBJ2-7|TRBD1|-
CASSFEGGTGPYEQYF
TGTGCCAGCAGCTTTGAGGGCGGGACAGGCCCCTACGAGCAGTACTTC
>TRBV30|TRBJ2-5|TRBD1|-
CAWSRDRAETQYF
TGTGCCTGGAGTAGGGACAGGGCGGAGACCCAGTACTTC
>TRBV4-1|TRBJ1-1|-|-
CASSLGGNTEAFF
TGCGCCAGCAGCCTAGGGGGGAACACTGAAGCTTTCTTT
>TRBV6-4|TRBJ1-6|TRBD1|-
CASRTADRLNNSPLHF
TGTGCCAGCAGAACTGCGGACAGGCTGAATAATTCACCCCTCCACTTT
>TRBV11-2|TRBJ2-5|TRBD1|few
CASSSFLTETGYQETQYF
TGTGCCAGCAGCTCCTTCCTCACCGAGACAGGGTACCAAGAGACCCAGTACTTC
>TRBV19|TRBJ2-1|TRBD1|-
CASAGGINEQFF
TGTGCCAGTGCAGGGGGAATTAATGAGCAGTTCTTC
>TRBV27|TRBJ2-2|TRBD1|once
CASSPRILQGPNTGELFF
TGTGCCAGCAGTCCCAGGATATTACAGGGGCCTAACACCGGGGAGCTGTTTTTT
>TRBV30|TRBJ1-6|-|-
CAWMGTVYNSPLHF
TGTGCCTGGATGGGCACCGTGTATAATTCACCCCTCCACTTT
>TRBV19|TRBJ1-5|-|few
CASRQTGQWSNQPQHF
TGTGCCAGTAGACAAACCGGACAGTGGAGCAATCAGCCCCAGCATTTT
>TRBV5-4|TRBJ2-2|-|-
CASSLIRSTGELFF
TGTGCCAGCAGCTTGATCCGGAGCACCGGGGAGCTGTTTTTT
>TRBV6-5|TRBJ1-2|TRBD1|-
CASSTHKQGISGYTF
TGTGCCAGCAGCACTCACAAACAGGGGATAAGTGGCTACACCTTC